These T cell receptor beta chains were read from a single sample in a study of STAT3 mutations in large granular lymphocyte leukemia. Profiling relied on immunoSEQ multiplex PCR, and the TCRdb table lists in-frame clones only, not all of them. The profile shows approximately 6,700 clones, approximately 62% of them singletons. The specimen was peripheral blood mononuclear cells. The receptors come from a boy between 10 and 17 years old with T-cell large granular lymphocyte leukemia. Some clones in this sample may be carry-over from other donors' samples. The CDR3 runs from the conserved cysteine through the conserved F or W. The D gene is left open where the match is weak. Part of the rows lack a size; the others show once, few, many or a class for expanded clones.

CATKLEKLFF | TGTGCCACCAAACTAGAAAAACTGTTTTTT | TRBJ1-4 | . | few | TRBV6-1
CASSIDVSSGIYNEQFF | TGTGCCAGTAGTATAGATGTGTCCAGCGGTATCTACAATGAGCAGTTCTTC | TRBJ2-1 | . | . | TRBV19
CASSRRDRVYEQYF | TGTGCCAGCAGTAGAAGGGACAGGGTCTACGAGCAGTACTTC | TRBJ2-7 | TRBD1 | . | TRBV27
CASSPPDSKLYF | TGTGCCAGCTCACCACCAGACTCTAAACTTTATTTT | TRBJ1-3 | . | . | TRBV18
CASSLEAGVPDTQYF | TGTGCCAGCAGCTTAGAAGCCGGTGTCCCAGATACGCAGTATTTT | TRBJ2-3 | . | . | TRBV7-2
CASSRGTPRGEQYF | TGTGCCAGCAGCAGGGGGACCCCCCGTGGCGAGCAGTACTTC | TRBJ2-7 | . | few | TRBV7-2
CASSSGQNQPQHF | TGTGCCAGCAGTTCCGGACAGAATCAGCCCCAGCATTTT | TRBJ1-5 | . | few | TRBV28
CASSPGSSGSYTQYF | TGTGCCAGCAGCCCCGGTAGTAGCGGGTCGTATACGCAGTATTTT | TRBJ2-3 | TRBD2 | . | TRBV7-2
CASSLARSGGRETQYF | TGTGCCAGCAGCTTAGCGAGAAGCGGGGGACGGGAGACCCAGTACTTC | TRBJ2-5 | TRBD2 | . | TRBV7-9
CASSRGGFKLFF | TGTGCCAGCAGTCGAGGGGGGTTTAAACTGTTTTTT | TRBJ1-4 | . | . | TRBV6-5
CASSQSRSYEQYF | TGTGCCAGCAGTCAAAGCCGTTCCTACGAGCAGTACTTC | TRBJ2-7 | . | . | TRBV7-9
CASSHYMGTGPSLDYTF | TGTGCCAGCAGCCACTATATGGGGACAGGCCCTTCGTTGGACTACACCTTC | TRBJ1-2 | TRBD1 | . | TRBV7-9
CASSTDSYGYTF | TGCGCCAGCAGTACGGACAGCTATGGCTACACCTTC | TRBJ1-2 | . | . | TRBV10-2
CASSPDFQETQYF | TGTGCCAGCAGCCCGGACTTCCAAGAGACCCAGTACTTC | TRBJ2-5 | . | . | TRBV5-6